The present entry profiles one T cell receptor (beta chain) with its context. This entry belongs to a study of control samples from healthy donors and cancer patients. Generated by immunoSEQ multiplex PCR, the TCRdb table keeps only in-frame clones and is missing some. The sample holds under 65,000 clones; roughly 85% are singletons and the top ten take around 2.8%. Germline lookup yields CDR1 MNHEY and CDR2 SMNVEV (reference sequence). This CDR3 has 16 amino acids. Trimming cost V 3 bases and J 5 bases, with 14 bases left between them. The sequence was obtained from a woman in her forties or fifties with lung cancer. The chain combines TRBV27 with TRBJ2-6, with TRBD2 as a possible D gene (7 bases). The sequenced sample was PBMCs. The CDR3: CASSFSDSGRANVLTF. CDR3 bases: TGTGCCAGCAGTTTTTCGGACAGCGGGAGGGCCAACGTCCTGACTTTC.